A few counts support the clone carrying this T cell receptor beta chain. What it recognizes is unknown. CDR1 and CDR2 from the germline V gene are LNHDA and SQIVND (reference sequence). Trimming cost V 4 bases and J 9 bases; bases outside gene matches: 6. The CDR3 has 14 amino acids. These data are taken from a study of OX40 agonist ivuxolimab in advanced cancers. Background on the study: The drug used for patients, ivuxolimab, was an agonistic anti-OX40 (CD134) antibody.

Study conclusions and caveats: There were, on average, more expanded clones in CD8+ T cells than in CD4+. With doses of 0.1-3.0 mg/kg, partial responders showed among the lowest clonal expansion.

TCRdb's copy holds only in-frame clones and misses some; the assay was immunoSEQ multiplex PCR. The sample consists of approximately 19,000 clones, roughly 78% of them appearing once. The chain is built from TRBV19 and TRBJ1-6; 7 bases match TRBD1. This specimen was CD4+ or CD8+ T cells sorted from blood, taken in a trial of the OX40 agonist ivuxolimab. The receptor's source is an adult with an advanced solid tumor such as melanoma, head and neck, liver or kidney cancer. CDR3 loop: CASSNTGESSPLHF. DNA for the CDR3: TGTGCCAGTAGTAATACAGGGGAGAGTTCACCCCTCCACTTT.